This T cell receptor beta chain was sequenced in a study of blood T cell repertoires in COVID-19. Overall study context: T cells, B-cell-depleted T cells, or PBMCs provided the cDNA or gDNA that served as material.

Sequenced by immunoSEQ multiplex PCR; TCRdb stores in-frame clones only, minus some. The sample holds just over 350,000 clones, less than 90% seen once. This receptor was taken from a woman aged 55-70 years with COVID-19, enrolled during active disease. Sequenced material: peripheral blood.

This chain's CDR3 is CASSLEQGGTAAKNIQYF. CDR3 in DNA: TGTGCCAGCAGCTTAGAACAGGGTGGGACCGCGGCCAAAAACATTCAGTACTTC. The J gene is TRBJ2-4, the V gene TRBV11-3; TRBD1 is a possible D gene (6 bases). V was pared by 0 bases and J by 1 base, with 16 bases between. This CDR3 region has 18 residues. The germline V gene has CDR1 SGHNT and CDR2 YENEEA.